This TCR beta chain is drawn from a study of CD8 T cells in Susac syndrome. Controls were healthy donors (matched for age and sex). The TEMRA cells underwent FACS enrichment, while the CD8+ and CD4+ T cells underwent negative isolation. RNA, at 0.5 to 1 ug, was reverse transcribed with random hexamers. The CDR3 of TCR beta was amplified by immunoSEQ multiplex PCR across 54 Vbeta and 13 Jbeta. Using its own MiXCR run on the immunoSEQ multiplex PCR reads, TCRdb lists one record per CDR3 protein. The table includes roughly 200,000 distinct CDR3 sequences, 95% detected once. Per the germline V gene, CDR1 is LGHNT and CDR2 is FRNRAP. The CDR3 has 15 residues. V lost 1 base and J lost 0, with 9 bases in between.

The sequence was obtained from a human donor in good health. The material sequenced was CD4+ T cells from PBMCs. The J gene is TRBJ1-1, the V gene TRBV12-5; D is uncertain. This CDR3 reads CASGLETRMNTEAFF. CDR3 bases: TGTGCTAGTGGTTTGGAAACCAGGATGAACACTGAAGCTTTCTTT.